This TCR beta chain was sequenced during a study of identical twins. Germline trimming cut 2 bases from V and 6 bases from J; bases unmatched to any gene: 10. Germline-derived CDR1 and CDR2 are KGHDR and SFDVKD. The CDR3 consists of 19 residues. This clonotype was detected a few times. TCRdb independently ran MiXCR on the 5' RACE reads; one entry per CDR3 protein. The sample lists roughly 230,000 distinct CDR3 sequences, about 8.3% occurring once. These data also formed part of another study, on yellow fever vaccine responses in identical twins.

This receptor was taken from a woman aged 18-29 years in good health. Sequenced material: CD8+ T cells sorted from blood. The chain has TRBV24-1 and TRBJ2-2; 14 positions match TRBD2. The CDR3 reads CATSDSPRTSGRPAGELFF. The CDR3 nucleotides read TGTGCCACCAGTGATTCACCGCGGACTAGCGGGAGGCCCGCCGGGGAGCTGTTTTTT.